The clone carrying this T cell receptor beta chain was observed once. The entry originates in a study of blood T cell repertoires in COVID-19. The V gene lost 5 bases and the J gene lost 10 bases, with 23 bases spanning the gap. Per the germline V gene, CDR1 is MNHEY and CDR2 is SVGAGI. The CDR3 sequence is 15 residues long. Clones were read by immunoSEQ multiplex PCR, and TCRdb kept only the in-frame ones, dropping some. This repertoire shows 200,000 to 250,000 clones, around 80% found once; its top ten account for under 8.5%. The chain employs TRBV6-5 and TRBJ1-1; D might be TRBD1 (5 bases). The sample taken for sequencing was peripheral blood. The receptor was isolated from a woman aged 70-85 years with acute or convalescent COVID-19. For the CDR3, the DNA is TGTGCCAGCAGTCCCGGCGCGGCGTCTCAGGGTCGAGCTTTCTTT. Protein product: CASSPGAASQGRAFF.